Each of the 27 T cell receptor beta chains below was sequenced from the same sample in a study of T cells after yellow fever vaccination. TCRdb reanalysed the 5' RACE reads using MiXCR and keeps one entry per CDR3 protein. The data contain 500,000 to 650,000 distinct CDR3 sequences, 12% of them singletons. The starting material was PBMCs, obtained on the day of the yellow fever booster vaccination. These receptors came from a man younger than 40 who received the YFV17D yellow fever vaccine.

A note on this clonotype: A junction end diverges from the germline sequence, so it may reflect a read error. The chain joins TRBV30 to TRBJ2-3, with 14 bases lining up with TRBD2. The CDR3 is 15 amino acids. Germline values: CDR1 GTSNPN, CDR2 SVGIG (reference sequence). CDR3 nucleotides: TGTGCCTGGAGTGTACCAGGACTAGCGGGAGGTGAAATGCATTTT. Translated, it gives CAWSVPGLAGGEMHF.

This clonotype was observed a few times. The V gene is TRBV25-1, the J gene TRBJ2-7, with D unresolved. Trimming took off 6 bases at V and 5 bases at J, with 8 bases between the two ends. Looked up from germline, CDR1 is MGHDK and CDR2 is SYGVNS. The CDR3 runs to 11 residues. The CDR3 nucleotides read TGTGCCAGCAGCATCCTAAACGAGCAGTACTTC. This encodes CASSILNEQYF.

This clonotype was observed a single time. For the CDR3, the DNA is TGTGCCAGCAGTTTATCAGCGACCACCTTTATTGAAAAACTGTTTTTT. The encoded protein is CASSLSATTFIEKLFF. The gene calls are TRBV27 and TRBJ1-4; D gene uncertain. Germline CDR1 is MNHEY and CDR2 is SMNVEV (reference sequence). This CDR3 has 16 residues. Trimming cost V 0 bases and J 7 bases, with 15 bases left between them.

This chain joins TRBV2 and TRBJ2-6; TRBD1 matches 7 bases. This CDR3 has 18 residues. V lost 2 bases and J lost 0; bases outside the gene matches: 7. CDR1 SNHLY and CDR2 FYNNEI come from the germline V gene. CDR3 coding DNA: TGTGCCAGCAGTGAAAGGGGGACAGCCTACTCTGGGGCCAACGTCCTGACTTTC. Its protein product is CASSERGTAYSGANVLTF. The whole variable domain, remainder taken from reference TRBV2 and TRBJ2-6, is EPEVTQTPSHQVTQMGQEVILRCVPISNHLYFYWYRQILGQKVEFLVSFYNNEISEKSEIFDDQFSVERPDGSNFTLKIRSTKLEDSAMYFCASSERGTAYSGANVLTFGAGSRLTVL.

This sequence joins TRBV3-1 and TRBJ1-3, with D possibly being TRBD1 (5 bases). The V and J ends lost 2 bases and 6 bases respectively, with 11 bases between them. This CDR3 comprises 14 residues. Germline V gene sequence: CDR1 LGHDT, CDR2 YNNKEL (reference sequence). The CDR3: CASSQSGTLNTIYF. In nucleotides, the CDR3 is TGTGCCAGCAGCCAATCCGGGACGTTAAACACCATATATTTT.

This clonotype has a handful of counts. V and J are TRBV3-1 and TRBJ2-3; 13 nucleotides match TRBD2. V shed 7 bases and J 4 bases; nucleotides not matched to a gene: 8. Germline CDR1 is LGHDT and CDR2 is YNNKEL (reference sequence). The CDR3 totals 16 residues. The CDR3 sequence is CASTRTSGRGSDTQYF. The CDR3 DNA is TGTGCCAGCACCAGGACTAGCGGGAGAGGTTCAGATACGCAGTATTTT.

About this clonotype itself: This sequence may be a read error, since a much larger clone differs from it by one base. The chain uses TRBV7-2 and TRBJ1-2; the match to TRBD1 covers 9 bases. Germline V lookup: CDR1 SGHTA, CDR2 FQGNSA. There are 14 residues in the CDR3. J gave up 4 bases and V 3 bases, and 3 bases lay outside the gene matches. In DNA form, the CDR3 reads TGTGCCAGCAGCTTGGGACAGGGTGCCTATGGCTACACCTTC. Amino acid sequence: CASSLGQGAYGYTF. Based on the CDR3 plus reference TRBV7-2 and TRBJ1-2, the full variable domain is GAGVSQSPSNKVTEKGKDVELRCDPISGHTALYWYRQSLGQGLEFLIYFQGNSAPDKSGLPSDRFSAERTGGSVSTLTIQRTQQEDSAVYLCASSLGQGAYGYTFGSGTRLTVV.

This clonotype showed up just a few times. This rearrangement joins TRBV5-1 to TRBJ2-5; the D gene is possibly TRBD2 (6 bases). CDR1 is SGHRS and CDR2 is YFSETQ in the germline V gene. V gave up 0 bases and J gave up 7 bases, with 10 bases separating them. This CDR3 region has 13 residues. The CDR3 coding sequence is TGCGCCAGCAGCTTGGGCGGGGAGCGGACCCAGTACTTC. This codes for CASSLGGERTQYF.

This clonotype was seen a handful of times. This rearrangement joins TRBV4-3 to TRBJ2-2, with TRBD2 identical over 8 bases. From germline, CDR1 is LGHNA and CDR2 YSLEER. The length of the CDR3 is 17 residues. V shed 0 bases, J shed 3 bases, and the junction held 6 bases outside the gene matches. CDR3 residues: CASSQDVLLADTGELFF. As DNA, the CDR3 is TGCGCCAGCAGCCAAGACGTATTACTAGCGGACACCGGGGAGCTGTTTTTT.

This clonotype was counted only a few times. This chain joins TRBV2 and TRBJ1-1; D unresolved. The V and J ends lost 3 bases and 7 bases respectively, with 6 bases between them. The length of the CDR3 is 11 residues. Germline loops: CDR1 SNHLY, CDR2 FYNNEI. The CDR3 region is CASSDWVEAFF. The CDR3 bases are TGTGCCAGCAGTGATTGGGTTGAAGCTTTCTTT.

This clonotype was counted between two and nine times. In DNA, the CDR3 is TGTGCCAGCAGCCAGGGACAGCGCTTGGAGCAGTACTTC. As protein: CASSQGQRLEQYF. This sequence joins TRBV7-8 and TRBJ2-7, with 7 bases that match TRBD1. The V segment lost 5 bases and the J segment 7 bases; nucleotides outside the gene matches: 8. Germline values: CDR1 SGHVS, CDR2 FQNEAQ. This CDR3 is 13 amino acids long. Drawing the rest from reference TRBV7-8 and TRBJ2-7, the complete variable domain is GAGVSQSPRYKVAKRGQDVALRCDPISGHVSLFWYQQALGQGPEFLTYFQNEAQLDKSGLPSDRFFAERPEGSVSTLKIQRTQQEDSAVYLCASSQGQRLEQYFGPGTRLTVT.

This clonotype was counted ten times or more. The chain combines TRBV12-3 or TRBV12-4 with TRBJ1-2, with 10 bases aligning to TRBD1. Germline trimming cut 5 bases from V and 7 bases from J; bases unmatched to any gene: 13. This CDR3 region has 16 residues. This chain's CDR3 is CASSTTVGTGVSGYTF. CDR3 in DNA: TGTGCCAGCAGTACTACCGTCGGGACAGGGGTATCTGGCTACACCTTC.

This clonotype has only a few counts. As DNA, the CDR3 is TGCGCCAGCAGCCAAACGGGGACTAGCGGGTTCACAGATACGCAGTATTTT. It codes for CASSQTGTSGFTDTQYF. The rearrangement joins TRBV4-1 to TRBJ2-3; 12 bases are a match to TRBD2. Germline values: CDR1 MGHRA, CDR2 YSYEKL. V lost 2 bases, J lost 2 bases, and 5 bases stayed unmatched. The CDR3 spans 17 residues.

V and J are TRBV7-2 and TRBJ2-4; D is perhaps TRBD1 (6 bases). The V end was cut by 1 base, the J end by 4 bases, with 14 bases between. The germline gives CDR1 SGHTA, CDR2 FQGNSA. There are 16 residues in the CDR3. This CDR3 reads CASSLVVGGGKNIQYF. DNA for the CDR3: TGTGCCAGCAGCTTAGTGGTAGGGGGTGGAAAAAACATTCAGTACTTC. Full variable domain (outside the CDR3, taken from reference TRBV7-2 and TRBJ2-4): GAGVSQSPSNKVTEKGKDVELRCDPISGHTALYWYRQSLGQGLEFLIYFQGNSAPDKSGLPSDRFSAERTGGSVSTLTIQRTQQEDSAVYLCASSLVVGGGKNIQYFGAGTRLSVL.

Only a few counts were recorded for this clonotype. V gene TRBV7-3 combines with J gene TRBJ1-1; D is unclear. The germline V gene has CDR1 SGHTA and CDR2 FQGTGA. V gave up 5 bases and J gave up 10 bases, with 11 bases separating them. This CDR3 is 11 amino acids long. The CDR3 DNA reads TGTGCCAGCAGCAATGGTCAGGTAGCTTTCTTT. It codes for CASSNGQVAFF.

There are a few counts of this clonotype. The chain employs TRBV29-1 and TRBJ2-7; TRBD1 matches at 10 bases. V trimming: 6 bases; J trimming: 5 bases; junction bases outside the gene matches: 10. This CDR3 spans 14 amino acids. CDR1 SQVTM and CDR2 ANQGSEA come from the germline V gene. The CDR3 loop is CSVPRDRGSNEQYF. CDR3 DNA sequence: TGCAGCGTCCCCCGGGACAGGGGATCCAACGAGCAGTACTTC.

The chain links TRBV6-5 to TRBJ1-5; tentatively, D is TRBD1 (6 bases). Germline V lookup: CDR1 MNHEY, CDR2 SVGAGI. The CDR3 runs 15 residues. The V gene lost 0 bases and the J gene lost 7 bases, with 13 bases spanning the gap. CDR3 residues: CASSYSPGAKQPQHF. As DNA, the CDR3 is TGTGCCAGCAGTTACTCGCCGGGGGCTAAGCAGCCCCAGCATTTT.

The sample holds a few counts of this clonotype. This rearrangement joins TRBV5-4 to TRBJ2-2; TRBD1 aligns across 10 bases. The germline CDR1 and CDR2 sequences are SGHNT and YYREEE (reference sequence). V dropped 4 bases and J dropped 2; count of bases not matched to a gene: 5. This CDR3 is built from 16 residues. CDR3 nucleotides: TGTGCCAGCAGCCAGACAGGGGGCAGTAACACCGGGGAGCTGTTTTTT. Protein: CASSQTGGSNTGELFF.

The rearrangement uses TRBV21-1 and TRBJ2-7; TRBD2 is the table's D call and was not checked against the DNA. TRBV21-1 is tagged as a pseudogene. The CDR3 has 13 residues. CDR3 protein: CASSKASGYEQYF. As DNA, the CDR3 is TGTGCCAGCAGCAAAGCCAGCGGCTACGAGCAGTACTTC.

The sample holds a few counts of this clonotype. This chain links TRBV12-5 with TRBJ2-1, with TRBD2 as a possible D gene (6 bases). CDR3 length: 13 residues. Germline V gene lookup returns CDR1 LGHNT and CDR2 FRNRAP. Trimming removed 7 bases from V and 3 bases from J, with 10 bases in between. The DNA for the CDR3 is TGTGCTAGTGATTGGGGGGTCTACAATGAGCAGTTCTTC. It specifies CASDWGVYNEQFF.

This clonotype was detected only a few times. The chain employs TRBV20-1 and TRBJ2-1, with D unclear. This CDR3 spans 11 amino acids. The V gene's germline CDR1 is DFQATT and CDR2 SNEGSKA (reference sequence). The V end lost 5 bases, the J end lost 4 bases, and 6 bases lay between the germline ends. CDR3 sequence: CSAGYYNEQFF. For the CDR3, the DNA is TGCAGTGCTGGGTATTACAATGAGCAGTTCTTC.

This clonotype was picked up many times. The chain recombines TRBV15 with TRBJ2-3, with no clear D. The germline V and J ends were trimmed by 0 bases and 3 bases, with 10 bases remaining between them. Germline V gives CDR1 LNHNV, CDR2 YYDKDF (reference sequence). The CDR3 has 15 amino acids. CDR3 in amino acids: CATSRDFIETDTQYF. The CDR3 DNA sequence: TGTGCCACCAGCAGAGATTTTATTGAAACAGATACGCAGTATTTT.

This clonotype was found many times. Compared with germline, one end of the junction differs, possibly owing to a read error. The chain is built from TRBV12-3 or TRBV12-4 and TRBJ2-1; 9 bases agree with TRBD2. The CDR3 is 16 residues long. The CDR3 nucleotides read TGTGCCAGCAGTTTAGTAGGCGGTGCCGGTAGCGGGAGAGTCCTCTTC. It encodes CASSLVGGAGSGRVLF.

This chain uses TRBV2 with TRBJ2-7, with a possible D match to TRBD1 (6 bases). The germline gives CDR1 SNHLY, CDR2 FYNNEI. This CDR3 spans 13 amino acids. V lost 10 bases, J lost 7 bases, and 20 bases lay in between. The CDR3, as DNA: TGTGCCACCTCCGGGACATCATCTCAGGAGCAGTACTTC. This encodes CATSGTSSQEQYF. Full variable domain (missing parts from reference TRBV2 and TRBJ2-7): EPEVTQTPSHQVTQMGQEVILRCVPISNHLYFYWYRQILGQKVEFLVSFYNNEISEKSEIFDDQFSVERPDGSNFTLKIRSTKLEDSAMYFCATSGTSSQEQYFGPGTRLTVT.

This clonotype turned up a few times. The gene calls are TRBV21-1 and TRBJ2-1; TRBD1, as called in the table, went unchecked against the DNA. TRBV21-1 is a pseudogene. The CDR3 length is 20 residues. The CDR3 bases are TGTGCCAGCAGCTCCCGGGACAGGCTCAGACCAGGGGGCTCTTACAATGAGCAGTTCTTC. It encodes CASSSRDRLRPGGSYNEQFF.

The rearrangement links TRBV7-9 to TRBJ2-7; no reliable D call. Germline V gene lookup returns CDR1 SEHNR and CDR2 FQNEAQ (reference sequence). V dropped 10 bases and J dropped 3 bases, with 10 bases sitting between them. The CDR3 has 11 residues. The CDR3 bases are TGTGCCACCCAAGATCTCTACGAGCAGTACTTC. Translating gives CATQDLYEQYF.

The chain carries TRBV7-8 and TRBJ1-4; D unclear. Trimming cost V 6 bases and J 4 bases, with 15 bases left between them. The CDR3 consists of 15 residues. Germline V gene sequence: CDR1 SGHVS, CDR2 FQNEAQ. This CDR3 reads CASSQWEGFNEKLFF. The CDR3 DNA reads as TGTGCCAGCAGTCAGTGGGAGGGTTTTAATGAAAAACTGTTTTTT.